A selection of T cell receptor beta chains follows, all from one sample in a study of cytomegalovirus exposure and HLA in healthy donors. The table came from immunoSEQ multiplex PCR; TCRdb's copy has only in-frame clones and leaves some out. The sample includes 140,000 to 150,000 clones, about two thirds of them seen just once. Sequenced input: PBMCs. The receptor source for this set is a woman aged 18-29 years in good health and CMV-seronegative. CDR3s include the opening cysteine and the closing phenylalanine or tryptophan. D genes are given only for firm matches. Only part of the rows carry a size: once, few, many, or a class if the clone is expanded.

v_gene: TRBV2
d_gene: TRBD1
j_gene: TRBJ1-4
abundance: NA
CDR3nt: TGTGCCAGCAACAGGGGGAGGCTGAGTGAAAAACTGTTTTTT
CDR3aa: CASNRGRLSEKLFF

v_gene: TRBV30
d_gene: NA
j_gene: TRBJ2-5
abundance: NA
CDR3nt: TGTGCCTGGAGCTTAGGCACAGAGTACCAAGAGACCCAGTACTTC
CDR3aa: CAWSLGTEYQETQYF

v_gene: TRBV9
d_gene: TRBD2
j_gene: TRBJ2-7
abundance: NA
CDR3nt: TGTGCCAGCAGCGTCACAGCGGGGACTGGTATCGGCCACGAGCAGTACTTC
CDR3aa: CASSVTAGTGIGHEQYF

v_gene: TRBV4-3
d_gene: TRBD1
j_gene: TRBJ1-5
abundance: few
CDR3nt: TGCGCCAGCAGCCAGAATATAGGACAGGTCAATCAGCCCCAGCATTTT
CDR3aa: CASSQNIGQVNQPQHF

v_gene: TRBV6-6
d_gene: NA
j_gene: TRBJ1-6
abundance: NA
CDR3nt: TGTGCCAGCAGTTATGGGGAGGCGAGCTATTCACCCCTCCACTTT
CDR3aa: CASSYGEASYSPLHF

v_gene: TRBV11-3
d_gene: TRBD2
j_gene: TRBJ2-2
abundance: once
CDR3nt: TGTGCCAGCAGCTTCCTCGCCGGGACTAGCGGGATCATCGGGGAGCTGTTTTTT
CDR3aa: CASSFLAGTSGIIGELFF

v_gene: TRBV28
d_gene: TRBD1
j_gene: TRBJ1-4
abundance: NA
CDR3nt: TGTGCCAGCACCTCCTTTAGGGACAGGGATGAAAAACTGTTTTTT
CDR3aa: CASTSFRDRDEKLFF

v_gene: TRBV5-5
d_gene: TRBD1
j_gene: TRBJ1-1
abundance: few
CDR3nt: TGTGCCAGCAGCTTGTCCCCAGGGGGCGTTAATGAAGCTTTCTTT
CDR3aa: CASSLSPGGVNEAFF

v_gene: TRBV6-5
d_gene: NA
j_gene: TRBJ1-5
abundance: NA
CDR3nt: TGTGCCAGCAGTTACTCCCCGGGTAGCAATCAGCCCCAGCATTTT
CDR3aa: CASSYSPGSNQPQHF

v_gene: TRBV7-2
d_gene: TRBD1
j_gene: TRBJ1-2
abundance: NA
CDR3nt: TGTGCCAGCAGCCCCGTGACAGGGGGCTTTGGCTACACCTTC
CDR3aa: CASSPVTGGFGYTF

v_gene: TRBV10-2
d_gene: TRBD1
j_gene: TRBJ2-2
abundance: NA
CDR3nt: TGCGCCAGCAGGGACAGGGACACCGGGGAGCTGTTTTTT
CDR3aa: CASRDRDTGELFF

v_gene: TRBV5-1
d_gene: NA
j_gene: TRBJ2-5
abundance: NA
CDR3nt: TGCGCCAGCAGAGGGGGGGACGGCCAAGAGACCCAGTACTTC
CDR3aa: CASRGGDGQETQYF

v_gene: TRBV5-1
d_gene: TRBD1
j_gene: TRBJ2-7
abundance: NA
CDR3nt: TGCGCCAGCAGCTCACTACCGGGACAGGGGAACGAGCAGTACTTC
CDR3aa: CASSSLPGQGNEQYF

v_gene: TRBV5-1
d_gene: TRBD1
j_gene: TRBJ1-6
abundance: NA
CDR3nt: TGCGCCAGCAGCTCGATAGGGACAGGGTATTCACCCCTCCACTTT
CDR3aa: CASSSIGTGYSPLHF

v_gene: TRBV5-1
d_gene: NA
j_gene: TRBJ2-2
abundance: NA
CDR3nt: TGCGCCAGCAGCTTGGTTGCAGGGGAAAAGGACGGGGAGCTGTTTTTT
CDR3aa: CASSLVAGEKDGELFF

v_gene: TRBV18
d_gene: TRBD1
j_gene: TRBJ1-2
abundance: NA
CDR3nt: TGTGCCAGCTCACCAGTGCCGCGGACAGGGGGCTTCGCCTATGGCTACACCTTC
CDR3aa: CASSPVPRTGGFAYGYTF

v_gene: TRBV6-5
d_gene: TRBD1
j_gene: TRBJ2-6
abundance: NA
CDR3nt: TGTGCCAGCAGTAACAGGGGGCCTGGGGCCAACGTCCTGACTTTC
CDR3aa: CASSNRGPGANVLTF